Below, 30 T cell receptor beta chains from the same sample are listed, as sequenced in a study of response to subunit inactivated influenza vaccine. TCRdb re-derived calls from the RT-PCR reads in MiXCR, one entry per CDR3 protein. The sample shows about 540,000 distinct CDR3 sequences, under 30% of them seen only once. In addition, the sample was reused for a study of T cells expressing NK-cell markers. That report adds: In generating TCR beta cDNA, 5'RACE template switching with UMIs was used.

The sample in question was CD4+ T cells sorted from PBMCs, obtained 11 to 12 days after vaccination. The receptors were sampled from a man between 50 and 59 years old who received an inactivated influenza vaccine.

The chain is built from TRBV20-1 and TRBJ2-3, with 7 positions matching TRBD1. Germline assignment: CDR1 DFQATT and CDR2 SNEGSKA (reference sequence). CDR3 size: 18 residues. The CDR3 DNA reads TGCAGCCTTAGAAGGGGGCACCAAGGCTACTCTAGCACAGATACGCAGTATTTT. Translated, it gives CSLRRGHQGYSSTDTQYF.

CDR3 DNA sequence: TGTGCCAGCAGCGCCCGGGGAGCGAGAAGCACAGATACGCAGTATTTT. Its translation is CASSARGARSTDTQYF. The V gene is TRBV9, the J gene TRBJ2-3; tentatively, D is TRBD2 (5 bases). Trimming removed 3 bases from V and 0 bases from J, with 14 bases in between. The germline V gene has CDR1 SGDLS and CDR2 YYNGEE. The CDR3 is 16 residues long.

The J gene is TRBJ2-1, the V gene TRBV20-1; 7 bases are shared with TRBD2. This CDR3 is 14 amino acids long. Germline V gives CDR1 DFQATT, CDR2 SNEGSKA (reference sequence). V trimming: 2 bases; J trimming: 8 bases; junction bases outside the gene matches: 9. In nucleotides, the CDR3 is TGCAGTGCTAGAAATCCGGGACTAATGTATGAGCAGTTCTTC. Translating it yields CSARNPGLMYEQFF.

Points on this clonotype: Mismatch with germline at one junction end may stem from a read error. The chain couples TRBV25-1 to TRBJ1-1, with 10 bases fitting TRBD1. In germline, CDR1 is MGHDK, CDR2 SYGVNS. The CDR3 runs to 14 residues. The chain's CDR3 is CASSRQGANSEAFF. The CDR3 nucleotides are TGTGCCAGCAGTAGACAGGGGGCGAACTCTGAAGCTTTCTTT.

The rearrangement uses TRBV5-5 and TRBJ1-4; perhaps TRBD1 as D (5 bases). CDR1 is SGHKS, CDR2 YYEKEE, per germline (reference sequence). Trimming cost V 5 bases and J 5 bases, with 19 bases left between them. The CDR3 runs to 16 residues. CDR3 sequence (DNA): TGTGCCAGCAGTACACACGCCGGGACCCAAAATGAAAAACTGTTTTTT. Its translation: CASSTHAGTQNEKLFF.

This clonotype was seen only a few times. The chain has TRBV6-2 or TRBV6-3 and TRBJ2-7; the D call may be TRBD1 or TRBD2 (6 bases each). The CDR3 totals 18 residues. Trimming took off 6 bases at V and 6 bases at J, with 30 bases between the two ends. In germline, CDR1 is MNHEY, CDR2 SVGEGT. CDR3 amino acids: CASSRFSNPGAIFREQYF. The CDR3 DNA is TGTGCCAGCAGCCGCTTCTCGAATCCGGGGGCGATCTTCCGCGAGCAGTACTTC.

In this sample, this clonotype turned up many times. The gene calls are TRBV12-3 or TRBV12-4 and TRBJ1-5; D gene uncertain. The CDR3 has 13 residues. The ends were cut back, 6 bases at V and 7 bases at J, with 13 bases in the middle. The CDR3 DNA follows: TGTGCCAGCAGCGAGGGAGTCGGGCAGCCCCAGCATTTT. Translated, it gives CASSEGVGQPQHF.

The V and J genes are TRBV3-1 and TRBJ1-2; TRBD1 is a possible D gene (6 bases). Trimming pared 3 bases from V and 2 bases from J, leaving 10 bases between. This CDR3 spans 14 amino acids. CDR1 and CDR2 from the germline V gene are LGHDT and YNNKEL (reference sequence). DNA for the CDR3: TGTGCCAGCAGCCAGGCAGGGGCCAACTATGGCTACACCTTC. Residues: CASSQAGANYGYTF.

This clonotype was recorded a few times. V and J are TRBV12-3 or TRBV12-4 and TRBJ1-6; weak D call: TRBD1 (5 bases). The CDR3 has 15 residues. V lost 5 bases and J lost 6, with 14 bases in between. This chain's CDR3 is CASSISGGSNSPLHF. CDR3 coding DNA: TGTGCCAGCAGTATTTCGGGGGGTTCTAATTCACCCCTCCACTTT.

The chain links TRBV10-3 to TRBJ1-1; possible D gene TRBD1, 6 bases. This CDR3 region has 14 residues. The V gene's germline CDR1 is ENHRY and CDR2 SYGVKD. Trimming cost V 7 bases and J 0 bases, with 12 bases left between them. As DNA, the CDR3 is TGTGCCATCAAAGGGGACACCCTGAACACTGAAGCTTTCTTT. Amino acid sequence: CAIKGDTLNTEAFF.

This clonotype showed up just a few times. The V gene is TRBV10-3, the J gene TRBJ1-6, with TRBD1 as a possible D gene (5 bases). The CDR3 spans 12 residues. Germline CDR1 is ENHRY and CDR2 is SYGVKD. V was clipped by 7 bases and J by 8 bases, with 9 bases between them. The CDR3 region has the DNA TGTGCCATCAAGGGGTATGATTCACCCCTCCACTTT. The encoded protein is CAIKGYDSPLHF.

The table lists this clonotype with a few counts. The rearrangement links TRBV11-2 to TRBJ2-2; 8 bases map to TRBD2. V was pared by 5 bases and J by 3 bases, with 8 bases of the junction left unmatched. This CDR3 has 16 residues. Germline CDR1 reads SGHAT; CDR2 reads FQNNGV. CDR3 sequence: CASSPLTSVYTGELFF. The DNA of the CDR3 is TGTGCCAGCAGCCCCCTGACTAGCGTATACACCGGGGAGCTGTTTTTT.

The chain carries TRBV3-1 and TRBJ2-7; no definite D call. The CDR3 is made up of 13 amino acids. The V and J ends lost 0 bases and 7 bases respectively, with 10 bases between them. The germline V gene has CDR1 LGHDT and CDR2 YNNKEL (reference sequence). The CDR3 DNA is TGTGCCAGCAGCCAAGATCCCCTTAGGGAGCAGTACTTC. Protein sequence: CASSQDPLREQYF.

This clonotype was found a few times. The J gene is TRBJ2-1, the V gene TRBV27; D gene unclear. This CDR3 region has 15 residues. Germline V gene sequence: CDR1 MNHEY, CDR2 SMNVEV (reference sequence). The germline V and J ends were trimmed by 2 bases and 9 bases, with 17 bases remaining between them. CDR3 region: CASSLAGVLSAEQFF. CDR3 nucleotides: TGTGCCAGCAGTTTAGCTGGGGTCCTTTCTGCTGAGCAGTTCTTC.

This clonotype was observed a few times. The chain recombines TRBV7-9 with TRBJ1-6; no clear D gene. From germline, CDR1 is SEHNR and CDR2 FQNEAQ (reference sequence). Trimming removed 4 bases from V and 0 bases from J, with 10 bases in between. The CDR3 is made up of 16 amino acids. CDR3 in amino acids: CASSSGVGSYNSPLHF. As DNA, the CDR3 is TGTGCCAGCAGCTCCGGCGTCGGCTCCTATAATTCACCCCTCCACTTT. Complete variable domain (other parts from reference TRBV7-9 and TRBJ1-6): DTGVSQNPRHKITKRGQNVTFRCDPISEHNRLYWYRQTLGQGPEFLTYFQNEAQLEKSRLLSDRFSAERPKGSFSTLEIQRTEQGDSAMYLCASSSGVGSYNSPLHFGNGTRLTVT.

The chain carries TRBV3-1 and TRBJ2-3; no clear D gene. The ends were cut back, 0 bases at V and 1 base at J, with 11 bases in the middle. The CDR3 is 16 amino acids. Germline V gene data show CDR1 as LGHDT and CDR2 as YNNKEL (reference sequence). The CDR3 DNA reads as TGTGCCAGCAGCCAAGAGTTCGCCCGAGGCACAGATACGCAGTATTTT. This gives the protein CASSQEFARGTDTQYF.

The CDR3 nucleotides are TGTGCCAGCAGCTTACCCAGCGGGGTAGAAGAGACCCAGTACTTC. Translating gives CASSLPSGVEETQYF. The chain couples TRBV7-9 to TRBJ2-5; 7 positions match TRBD2. CDR1 and CDR2 (germline): SEHNR, FQNEAQ (reference sequence). The CDR3 loop spans 15 amino acids. Trimming at V came to 2 bases and at J to 3 bases, leaving 6 bases not matched to a gene. The full variable domain, rest sourced from reference TRBV7-9 and TRBJ2-5, is DTGVSQNPRHKITKRGQNVTFRCDPISEHNRLYWYRQTLGQGPEFLTYFQNEAQLEKSRLLSDRFSAERPKGSFSTLEIQRTEQGDSAMYLCASSLPSGVEETQYFGPGTRLLVL.

In its sample, this clonotype was seen many times. This rearrangement joins TRBV12-3 or TRBV12-4 to TRBJ2-2, with D perhaps matching TRBD2 (6 bases). CDR3 length equals 15 residues. Deletions cut 3 bases from V and 6 bases from J, with 14 bases between. Here the CDR3 reads CASSFVTSFAGELFF. CDR3 coding DNA: TGTGCCAGCAGTTTCGTGACTAGTTTTGCCGGGGAGCTGTTTTTT.

In this sample, this clonotype turned up a few times. The chain recombines TRBV6-1 with TRBJ2-2, with 12 bases identical to TRBD2. CDR1 and CDR2 (germline): MNHNS, SASEGT. The CDR3 has 15 residues. Trimming took 6 bases from V and 5 from J; bases not matched to a gene: 4. The CDR3 loop is CASSGLAGKTGELFF. The CDR3 DNA reads as TGTGCCAGCAGCGGACTAGCGGGAAAAACCGGGGAGCTGTTTTTT.

This clonotype was observed at least ten times. This chain joins TRBV12-3 or TRBV12-4 and TRBJ1-6, with D possibly TRBD1 on 5 matching bases. V was trimmed by 6 bases and J by 5 bases, leaving 14 bases between them. This CDR3 comprises 15 residues. The CDR3 region is CASSGWGTNNSPLHF. The DNA for the CDR3 is TGTGCCAGCAGCGGGTGGGGGACCAATAATTCACCCCTCCACTTT.

This clonotype was counted only a few times. J is TRBJ1-5 and V is TRBV30; D is uncertain. Between the trimmed V and J ends, which lost 5 bases and 0 bases, there was a span of 8 bases. The CDR3 is made up of 13 amino acids. Looked up from germline, CDR1 is GTSNPN and CDR2 is SVGIG (reference sequence). CDR3 amino acids: CAWAKDSNQPQHF. The DNA for the CDR3 is TGTGCCTGGGCAAAGGATAGCAATCAGCCCCAGCATTTT.

The chain has TRBV7-2 and TRBJ2-3; 8 bases fit TRBD2. Germline loops: CDR1 SGHTA, CDR2 FQGNSA. CDR3 size: 16 residues. After removal of 5 bases from V and 5 bases from J, the junction contained 12 bases not matched to a gene. The CDR3 loop is CASSRRGGGLGDTQYF. The DNA for the CDR3 is TGTGCCAGCAGCCGTAGAGGCGGGGGGCTCGGAGATACGCAGTATTTT.

A few counts support this clonotype. The V and J genes are TRBV12-3 or TRBV12-4 and TRBJ1-6; 11 nucleotides match TRBD1. Trimming at V came to 2 bases and at J to 10 bases, leaving 4 bases not matched to a gene. This CDR3 is 15 amino acids long. CDR3: CASSLQGTGGSPLHF. CDR3 DNA: TGTGCCAGCAGTTTACAAGGGACAGGGGGATCACCCCTCCACTTT.

This clonotype was detected only once. This chain joins TRBV5-1 and TRBJ2-7; D remains ambiguous. The germline V gene has CDR1 SGHRS and CDR2 YFSETQ. This CDR3 is 12 amino acids long. V gave up 3 bases and J gave up 2 bases, with 6 bases separating them. DNA for the CDR3: TGCGCCAGCAGCTGGCCCCCCTACGAGCAGTACTTC. Its translation: CASSWPPYEQYF.

This sequence joins TRBV18 and TRBJ2-7, with D perhaps matching TRBD1 or TRBD2 (5 bases each). The germline gives CDR1 KGHSH, CDR2 LQKENI. V dropped 0 bases and J dropped 0 bases, with 12 bases sitting between them. The CDR3 is 16 amino acids. In nucleotides, the CDR3 is TGTGCCAGCTCACCACCCTCGCAGGGACGCTCCTACGAGCAGTACTTC. This codes for CASSPPSQGRSYEQYF.

The chain is built from TRBV7-9 and TRBJ2-3; a weak D match, TRBD2 (5 bases). The germline V gene encodes CDR1 SEHNR and CDR2 FQNEAQ (reference sequence). V was cut by 4 bases and J by 1 base, with 12 bases left in between. There are 15 residues in the CDR3. CDR3 nucleotide sequence: TGTGCCAGCAGCTCCCCATACGGGGGCACAGATACGCAGTATTTT. This translates into CASSSPYGGTDTQYF.

This rearrangement joins TRBV5-1 to TRBJ2-7, with D unclear. The CDR3 is made up of 14 amino acids. Germline V gene lookup returns CDR1 SGHRS and CDR2 YFSETQ. V shed 0 bases and J shed 1 base, with 8 bases lying between them. CDR3 in amino acids: CASSLGSNSYEQYF. The DNA for the CDR3 is TGCGCCAGCAGCTTGGGCAGTAATTCCTACGAGCAGTACTTC.

This sequence joins TRBV6-5 and TRBJ2-7, with D possibly being TRBD2 (6 bases). The CDR3 runs to 15 residues. Between the trimmed V and J ends, which lost 4 bases and 5 bases, there was a span of 18 bases. The germline gives CDR1 MNHEY, CDR2 SVGAGI. This chain's CDR3 is CASSWGKTRLDEQYF. The CDR3 region has the DNA TGTGCCAGCAGTTGGGGGAAGACTAGGTTGGACGAGCAGTACTTC.

This clonotype was recorded many times. The rearrangement links TRBV7-2 to TRBJ1-2; no clear D gene. This CDR3 is 13 amino acids long. V lost 3 bases and J lost 3, with 8 bases in between. Germline CDR1 reads SGHTA; CDR2 reads FQGNSA. CDR3: CASSFGGHYGYTF. CDR3 DNA sequence: TGTGCCAGCAGCTTTGGAGGACACTATGGCTACACCTTC.

The V call is TRBV6-6, the J call TRBJ1-1; D remains unclear. The CDR3 is 13 amino acids. V was shortened by 5 bases and J by 4 bases, with 11 bases between the two germline ends. Germline assignment: CDR1 MNHNY and CDR2 SVGAGI (reference sequence). CDR3 amino acids: CASSLPESTEAFF. The CDR3 nucleotides read TGTGCCAGCAGTCTCCCCGAGAGCACTGAAGCTTTCTTT.